These T cell receptor beta chains were read from a single sample in a study of blood T cell repertoires in COVID-19. Assay used: immunoSEQ multiplex PCR; TCRdb lists only in-frame clones, some missing. The table records around 250,000 clones, approximately 84% of them present only once. The sequenced material came from PBMCs or T cells enriched from blood (not recorded which). These receptors were collected from a woman aged 45-60 years who had been exposed to COVID-19. CDR3s leave out the opening cysteine and the closing phenylalanine or tryptophan. The order of the fields is V gene, J gene, CDR3 protein.

V gene: TRBV7-2
J gene: TRBJ2-1
CDR3 protein: ASSAGGSYNEQF

V gene: TRBV5-1
J gene: TRBJ1-2
CDR3 protein: ASSPRITQGATGYT

V gene: TRBV12-3/TRBV12-4
J gene: TRBJ1-1
CDR3 protein: ASGIGQENKAF

V gene: TRBV7-2
J gene: TRBJ1-4
CDR3 protein: ASSLFPRGYKFRREKLF

V gene: TRBV5-8
J gene: TRBJ1-1
CDR3 protein: ASSLRGLGTEAF

V gene: TRBV29-1
J gene: TRBJ1-2
CDR3 protein: SVVPNLRDREGGYT

V gene: TRBV3-1/TRBV3-2
J gene: TRBJ1-6
CDR3 protein: ASSSGQNSPLH

V gene: TRBV19
J gene: TRBJ1-2
CDR3 protein: ASSIDGTSNYGYT

V gene: TRBV5-5
J gene: TRBJ2-2
CDR3 protein: ASSSEDQNPGELF

V gene: TRBV2
J gene: TRBJ1-1
CDR3 protein: ASSPTAPGTGGTEAF

V gene: TRBV19
J gene: TRBJ1-1
CDR3 protein: ASLSLKQAEAF

V gene: TRBV5-5
J gene: TRBJ2-3
CDR3 protein: ASSGWGEGDTQY

V gene: TRBV18
J gene: TRBJ1-4
CDR3 protein: ASSKIQGGPNEKLF

V gene: TRBV7-8
J gene: TRBJ2-7
CDR3 protein: ASSLAVRDYEQY

V gene: TRBV7-2
J gene: TRBJ1-4
CDR3 protein: ASSQDGGEGKLF

V gene: TRBV9
J gene: TRBJ2-7
CDR3 protein: ASSVAGESRVYEQY